One sample yielded the 13 T cell receptor beta chains listed below, sequenced in a study of blood T cell repertoires in COVID-19. The data were produced by immunoSEQ multiplex PCR, yet TCRdb's version contains in-frame clones alone and is incomplete. The profile shows 250,000 to 350,000 clones, around 89% of them singletons. Sequencing was performed on peripheral blood. These receptors came from a man younger than 40 with acute or convalescent COVID-19.

The genes are TRBV28 and TRBJ1-1, with 10 nucleotides matching TRBD1. The ends lost 5 bases at V and 5 bases at J; junction bases unmatched: 8. CDR1 is MDHEN, CDR2 SYDVKM, per germline. The CDR3 is made up of 15 amino acids. The CDR3 DNA sequence: TGTGCCAGCAGTCAAGCGACAGGGGGCCGGACTGAAGCTTTCTTT. It translates to CASSQATGGRTEAFF.

This clone was counted once. CDR3 bases: TGTGCCAGCAGTTACTCCTCTAGCGGGGGGAAGCGTTTGCAGTTCTTC. As protein: CASSYSSSGGKRLQFF. This chain uses TRBV6-5 with TRBJ2-1, with 11 bases fitting TRBD2. The CDR3 loop spans 16 amino acids. Germline V gives CDR1 MNHEY, CDR2 SVGAGI. The V and J ends lost 0 bases and 12 bases, in that order; junction bases with no gene match: 10.

This clone has only one observation. J is TRBJ1-6 and V is TRBV10-3; D is undetermined. V dropped 2 bases and J dropped 9 bases, with 11 bases sitting between them. Germline V lookup: CDR1 ENHRY, CDR2 SYGVKD. This CDR3 region has 14 residues. The CDR3 region is CAISEAFAGSPLHF. The CDR3 DNA is TGTGCCATCAGTGAGGCGTTCGCAGGTTCACCCCTCCACTTT.

The chain joins TRBV2 to TRBJ1-6; TRBD1 matches at 8 bases. CDR3 size: 15 residues. Germline loops: CDR1 SNHLY, CDR2 FYNNEI. The V segment lost 4 bases and the J segment 6 bases; nucleotides outside the gene matches: 5. For the CDR3, the DNA is TGTGCCAGCAGTGCAGGGGGCTCGGGTAATTCACCCCTCCACTTT. Translated, it gives CASSAGGSGNSPLHF.

The chain couples TRBV9 to TRBJ2-7; D is possibly TRBD1 (5 bases). Germline loops: CDR1 SGDLS, CDR2 YYNGEE. The CDR3 is made up of 15 amino acids. Trimming took off 0 bases at V and 0 bases at J, with 10 bases between the two ends. CDR3 nucleotides: TGTGCCAGCAGCGTAGCTCAGGGAAGCTCCTACGAGCAGTACTTC. Translating it yields CASSVAQGSSYEQYF.

The rearrangement joins TRBV12-5 to TRBJ2-4; 9 bases match TRBD2. CDR1 is LGHNT, CDR2 FRNRAP, per germline. The CDR3 has 20 residues. After removal of 2 bases from V and 1 base from J, the junction contained 15 bases not matched to a gene. The CDR3 is CASGLTRGGRGEPAKNIQYF. For the CDR3, the DNA is TGTGCTAGTGGTTTGACCCGAGGCGGGAGGGGGGAGCCGGCCAAAAACATTCAGTACTTC.

The CDR3 DNA sequence: TGTGCCAGCAGCCAGAGTTTGAATCAGCCCCAGCATTTT. Translation: CASSQSLNQPQHF. V is TRBV14 and J is TRBJ1-5; D call uncertain. Deletions cut 3 bases from V and 4 bases from J, with 7 bases between. This CDR3 region has 13 residues. Per germline, CDR1 SGHDN and CDR2 FVKESK.

This chain's CDR3 is CASSLSLLAGSYEQYF. The CDR3 nucleotides are TGTGCCAGCAGCTTAAGTCTACTAGCGGGGTCCTACGAGCAGTACTTC. The V and J genes are TRBV7-2 and TRBJ2-7; TRBD2 matches 10 bases. This CDR3 spans 16 amino acids. CDR1 SGHTA and CDR2 FQGNSA come from the germline V gene. Losses at the gene ends were 2 bases for V and 1 base for J; bases not matched to a gene: 5.

To note about this clone: Other nucleotide sequences in the sample specify the same CDR3. This rearrangement joins TRBV6-1 to TRBJ1-2; D is unresolved. The V gene lost 1 base and the J gene lost 5 bases, with 8 bases spanning the gap. Germline V gene data show CDR1 as MNHNS and CDR2 as SASEGT. The CDR3 is 13 amino acids. CDR3 sequence (DNA): TGTGCCAGCAGTGAAGGGGGAGGATATGGCTACACCTTC. It is translated as CASSEGGGYGYTF.

The gene calls are TRBV19 and TRBJ2-7, with D tentatively TRBD2 (6 bases). The CDR3 loop spans 13 amino acids. The germline V and J ends were trimmed by 11 bases and 0 bases, with 14 bases remaining between them. Germline assignment: CDR1 LNHDA and CDR2 SQIVND (reference sequence). CDR3: CASTGGPSYEQYF. DNA for the CDR3: TGTGCCTCAACCGGGGGACCCTCCTACGAGCAGTACTTC.

This clone appeared a single time. The chain is built from TRBV12-5 and TRBJ1-2, with TRBD1 identical over 9 bases. The CDR3 is made up of 13 amino acids. From germline, CDR1 is LGHNT and CDR2 FRNRAP. J lost 9 bases, V lost 6 bases, and 8 bases had no gene match. Written as DNA, the CDR3 is TGTGCTAGTGGCTATGGACAGGGGCGACGCTACACCTTC. Protein product: CASGYGQGRRYTF.

The chain combines TRBV5-5 with TRBJ2-5, with D possibly TRBD2 on 5 matching bases. Germline CDR1 reads SGHKS; CDR2 reads YYEKEE (reference sequence). The length of the CDR3 is 13 residues. Trimming took off 0 bases at V and 4 bases at J, with 7 bases between the two ends. CDR3 sequence reads: CASSLALGETQYF. The DNA of the CDR3 is TGTGCCAGCAGCTTGGCACTAGGAGAGACCCAGTACTTC.

The V and J genes are TRBV2 and TRBJ2-7, with 10 bases matching TRBD1. The CDR3 covers 14 residues. Trimming at V came to 5 bases and at J to 5 bases, leaving 6 bases not matched to a gene. CDR1 is SNHLY and CDR2 is FYNNEI in the germline V gene. The CDR3 coding sequence is TGTGCCAGCAGTATCAGGGACAGGGGTAACGAGCAGTACTTC. This codes for CASSIRDRGNEQYF.